This T cell receptor beta chain was identified during a study of cytomegalovirus exposure and HLA in healthy donors. TCRdb's table, derived via immunoSEQ multiplex PCR, lists solely in-frame clones and lacks some. The table includes 90,000 to 100,000 clones, 70% to 90% detected once. The germline V gene encodes CDR1 LNHDA and CDR2 SQIVND (reference sequence). The CDR3 contains 15 residues. Unmatched junction bases numbered 8, after V lost 4 bases and J lost 5 bases. This receptor was taken from a woman aged 25 to 45 in good health and CMV-seronegative. This sequence joins TRBV19 and TRBJ1-3, with 7 bases identical to TRBD1. The sample consisted of PBMCs. The CDR3 nucleotides read TGTGCCAGTAGTAGGCCAACGGGACAGCGAAACACCATATATTTT. Its protein is CASSRPTGQRNTIYF.